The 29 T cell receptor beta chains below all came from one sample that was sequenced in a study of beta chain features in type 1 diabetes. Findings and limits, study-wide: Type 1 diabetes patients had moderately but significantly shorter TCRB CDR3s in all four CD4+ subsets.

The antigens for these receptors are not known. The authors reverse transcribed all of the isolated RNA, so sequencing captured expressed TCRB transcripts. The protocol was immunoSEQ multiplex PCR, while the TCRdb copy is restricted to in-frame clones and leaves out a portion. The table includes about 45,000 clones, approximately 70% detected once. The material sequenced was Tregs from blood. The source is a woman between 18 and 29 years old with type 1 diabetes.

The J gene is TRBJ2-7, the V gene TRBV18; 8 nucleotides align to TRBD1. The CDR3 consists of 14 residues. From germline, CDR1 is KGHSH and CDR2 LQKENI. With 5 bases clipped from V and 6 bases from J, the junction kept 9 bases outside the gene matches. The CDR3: CASSSGQGLTEQYF. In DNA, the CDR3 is TGTGCCAGCTCATCAGGACAGGGCCTGACCGAGCAGTACTTC.

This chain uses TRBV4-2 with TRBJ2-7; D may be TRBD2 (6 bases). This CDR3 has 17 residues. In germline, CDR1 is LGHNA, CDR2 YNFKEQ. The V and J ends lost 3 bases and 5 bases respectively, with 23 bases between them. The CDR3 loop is CASSQTPQTGVLNEQYF. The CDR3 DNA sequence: TGTGCCAGCAGCCAGACCCCCCAGACGGGGGTTTTAAACGAGCAGTACTTC.

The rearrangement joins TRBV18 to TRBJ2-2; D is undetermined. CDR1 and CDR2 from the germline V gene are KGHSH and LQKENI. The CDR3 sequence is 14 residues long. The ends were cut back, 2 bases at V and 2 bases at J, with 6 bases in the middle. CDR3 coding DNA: TGTGCCAGCTCACCAGGCACAAACACCGGGGAGCTGTTTTTT. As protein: CASSPGTNTGELFF.

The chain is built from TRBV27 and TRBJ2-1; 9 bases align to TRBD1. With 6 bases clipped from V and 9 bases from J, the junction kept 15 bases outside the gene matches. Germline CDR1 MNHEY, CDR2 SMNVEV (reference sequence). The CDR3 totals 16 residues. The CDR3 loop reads CASRPYRGRFVVEQFF. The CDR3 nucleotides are TGTGCCAGCAGGCCCTACAGGGGGCGTTTTGTTGTTGAGCAGTTCTTC.

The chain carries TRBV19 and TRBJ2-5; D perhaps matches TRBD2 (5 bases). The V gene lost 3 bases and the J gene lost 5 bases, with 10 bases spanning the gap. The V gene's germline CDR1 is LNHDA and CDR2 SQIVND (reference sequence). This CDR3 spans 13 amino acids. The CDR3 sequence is CASSMSSGETQYF. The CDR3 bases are TGTGCCAGTAGTATGTCCTCGGGGGAGACCCAGTACTTC.

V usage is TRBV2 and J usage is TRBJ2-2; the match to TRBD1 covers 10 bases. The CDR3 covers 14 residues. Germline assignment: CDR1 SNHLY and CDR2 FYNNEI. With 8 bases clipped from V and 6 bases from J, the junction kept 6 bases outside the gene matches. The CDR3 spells CASRRGTGAGELFF. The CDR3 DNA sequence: TGTGCCAGCCGGCGAGGGACAGGGGCCGGGGAGCTGTTTTTT.

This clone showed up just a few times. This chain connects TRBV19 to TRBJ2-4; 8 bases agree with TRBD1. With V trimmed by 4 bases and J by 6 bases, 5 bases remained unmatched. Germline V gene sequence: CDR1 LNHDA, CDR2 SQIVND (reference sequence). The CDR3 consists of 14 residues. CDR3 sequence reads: CASSSTGGGNIQYF. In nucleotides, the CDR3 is TGTGCCAGTAGTAGCACAGGGGGAGGAAACATTCAGTACTTC.

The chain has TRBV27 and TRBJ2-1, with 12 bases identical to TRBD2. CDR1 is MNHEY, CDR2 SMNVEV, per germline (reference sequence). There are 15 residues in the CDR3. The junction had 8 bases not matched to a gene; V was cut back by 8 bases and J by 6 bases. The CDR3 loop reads CASLTSGRGVNEQFF. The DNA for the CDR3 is TGTGCCAGCTTGACTAGCGGGAGAGGGGTCAATGAGCAGTTCTTC.

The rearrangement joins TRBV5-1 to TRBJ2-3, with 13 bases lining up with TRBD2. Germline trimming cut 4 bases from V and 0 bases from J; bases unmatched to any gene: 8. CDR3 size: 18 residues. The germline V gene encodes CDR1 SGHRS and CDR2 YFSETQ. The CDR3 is CASSPFPGLAGSTDTQYF. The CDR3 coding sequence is TGCGCCAGCAGCCCCTTCCCGGGACTAGCGGGAAGCACAGATACGCAGTATTTT. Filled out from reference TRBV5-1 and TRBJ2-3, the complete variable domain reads KAGVTQTPRYLIKTRGQQVTLSCSPISGHRSVSWYQQTPGQGLQFLFEYFSETQRNKGNFPGRFSGRQFSNSRSEMNVSTLELGDSALYLCASSPFPGLAGSTDTQYFGPGTRLTVL.

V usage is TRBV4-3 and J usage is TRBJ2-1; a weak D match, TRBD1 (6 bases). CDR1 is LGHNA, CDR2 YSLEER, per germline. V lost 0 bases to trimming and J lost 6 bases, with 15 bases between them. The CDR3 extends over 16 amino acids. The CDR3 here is CASSQDSRPRGNEQFF. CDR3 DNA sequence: TGCGCCAGCAGCCAAGATTCTAGACCCAGGGGCAATGAGCAGTTCTTC.

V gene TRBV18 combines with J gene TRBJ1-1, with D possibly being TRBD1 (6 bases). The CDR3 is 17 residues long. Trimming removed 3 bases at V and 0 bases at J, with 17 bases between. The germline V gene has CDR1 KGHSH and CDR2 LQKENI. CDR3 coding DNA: TGTGCCAGCTCACCTTTTTTTGGGGGCGCGCTGAACACTGAAGCTTTCTTT. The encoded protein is CASSPFFGGALNTEAFF.

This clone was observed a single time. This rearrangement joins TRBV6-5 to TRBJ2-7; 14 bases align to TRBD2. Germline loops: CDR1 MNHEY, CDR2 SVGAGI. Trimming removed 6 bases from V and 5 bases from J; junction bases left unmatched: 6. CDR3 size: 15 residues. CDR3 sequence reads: CASSPGLAGAHEQYF. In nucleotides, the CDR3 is TGTGCCAGCAGCCCGGGACTAGCGGGAGCGCACGAGCAGTACTTC.

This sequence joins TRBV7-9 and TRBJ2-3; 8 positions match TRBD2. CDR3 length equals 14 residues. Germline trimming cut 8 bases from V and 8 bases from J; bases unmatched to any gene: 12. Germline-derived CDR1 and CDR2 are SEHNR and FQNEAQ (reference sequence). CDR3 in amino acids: CASRPGLGGFTQYF. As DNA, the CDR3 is TGTGCCAGCCGGCCGGGACTAGGGGGATTTACGCAGTATTTT.

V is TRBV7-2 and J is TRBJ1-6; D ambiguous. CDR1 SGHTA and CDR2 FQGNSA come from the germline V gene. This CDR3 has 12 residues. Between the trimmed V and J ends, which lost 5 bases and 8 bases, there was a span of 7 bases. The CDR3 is CASSLRDSPLHF. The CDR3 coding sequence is TGTGCCAGCAGCCTCCGGGATTCACCCCTCCACTTT.

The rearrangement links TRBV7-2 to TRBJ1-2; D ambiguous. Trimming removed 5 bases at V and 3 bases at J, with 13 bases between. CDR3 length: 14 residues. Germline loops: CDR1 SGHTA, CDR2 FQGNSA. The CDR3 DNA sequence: TGTGCCAGCAGCCGCAGACTGACGGACTATGGCTACACCTTC. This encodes CASSRRLTDYGYTF.

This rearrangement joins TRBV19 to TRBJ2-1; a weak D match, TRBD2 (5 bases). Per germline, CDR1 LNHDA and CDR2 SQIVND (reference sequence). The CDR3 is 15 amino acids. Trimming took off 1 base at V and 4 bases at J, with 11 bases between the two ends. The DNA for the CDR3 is TGTGCCAGTAGTATAGGAGGGATCACGTACAATGAGCAGTTCTTC. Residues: CASSIGGITYNEQFF.

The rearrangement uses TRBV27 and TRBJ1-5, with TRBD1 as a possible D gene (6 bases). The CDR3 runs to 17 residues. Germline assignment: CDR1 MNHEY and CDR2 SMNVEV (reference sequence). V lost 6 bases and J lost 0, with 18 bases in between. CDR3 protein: CASRPGGQRGSNQPQHF. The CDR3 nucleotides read TGTGCCAGCAGGCCAGGCGGACAGCGAGGTAGCAATCAGCCCCAGCATTTT.

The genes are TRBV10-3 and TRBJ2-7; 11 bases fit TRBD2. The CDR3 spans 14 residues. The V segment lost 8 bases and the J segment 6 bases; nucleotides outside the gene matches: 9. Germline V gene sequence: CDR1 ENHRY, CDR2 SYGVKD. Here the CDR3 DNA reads TGTGCCATCGCCCGACTAGCGGGACCGGGCGAGCAGTACTTC. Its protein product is CAIARLAGPGEQYF.

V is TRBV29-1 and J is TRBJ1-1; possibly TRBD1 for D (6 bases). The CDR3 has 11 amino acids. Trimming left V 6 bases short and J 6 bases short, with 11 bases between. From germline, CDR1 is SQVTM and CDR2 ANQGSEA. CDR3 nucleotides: TGCAGCGTGGCCAGGGGCCCTGAAGCTTTCTTT. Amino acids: CSVARGPEAFF.

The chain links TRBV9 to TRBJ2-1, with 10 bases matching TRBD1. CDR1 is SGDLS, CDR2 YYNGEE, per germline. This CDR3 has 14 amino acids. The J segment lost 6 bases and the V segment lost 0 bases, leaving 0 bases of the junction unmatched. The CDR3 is CASSVGTGGNEQFF. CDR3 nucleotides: TGTGCCAGCAGCGTAGGGACAGGGGGCAATGAGCAGTTCTTC.

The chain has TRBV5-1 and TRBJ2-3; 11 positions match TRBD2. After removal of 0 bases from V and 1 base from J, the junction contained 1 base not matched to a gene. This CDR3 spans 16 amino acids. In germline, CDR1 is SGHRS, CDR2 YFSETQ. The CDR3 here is CASSLALAGGTDTQYF. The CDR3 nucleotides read TGCGCCAGCAGCTTGGCACTAGCGGGGGGCACAGATACGCAGTATTTT.

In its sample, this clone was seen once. The CDR3 DNA follows: TGTGCCAGCAGCGTCGGGCGGGGCGGCACCTACAATGAGCAGTTCTTC. Protein: CASSVGRGGTYNEQFF. This chain links TRBV11-3 with TRBJ2-1; D perhaps matches TRBD2 (6 bases). Germline CDR1 SGHNT, CDR2 YENEEA. The V end was cut by 5 bases, the J end by 2 bases, with 16 bases between. The CDR3 totals 16 residues. Combining the CDR3 with reference TRBV11-3 and TRBJ2-1 gives the whole variable domain EAGVVQSPRYKIIEKKQPVAFWCNPISGHNTLYWYLQNLGQGPELLIRYENEEAVDDSQLPKDRFSAERLKGVDSTLKIQPAELGDSAVYLCASSVGRGGTYNEQFFGPGTRLTVL.

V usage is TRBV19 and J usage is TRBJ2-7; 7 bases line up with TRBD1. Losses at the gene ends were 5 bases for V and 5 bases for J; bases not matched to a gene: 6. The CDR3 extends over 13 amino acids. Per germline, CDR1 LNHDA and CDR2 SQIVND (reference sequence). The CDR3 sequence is CASSLQGQDEQYF. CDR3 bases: TGTGCCAGTAGTCTACAGGGGCAGGACGAGCAGTACTTC.

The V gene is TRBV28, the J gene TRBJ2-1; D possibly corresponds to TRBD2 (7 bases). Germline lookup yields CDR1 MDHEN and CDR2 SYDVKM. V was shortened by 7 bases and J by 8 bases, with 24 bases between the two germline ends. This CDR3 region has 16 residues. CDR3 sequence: CASTPNRASGTDEQFF. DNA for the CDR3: TGTGCCAGCACACCCAACAGGGCTAGCGGTACCGATGAGCAGTTCTTC.

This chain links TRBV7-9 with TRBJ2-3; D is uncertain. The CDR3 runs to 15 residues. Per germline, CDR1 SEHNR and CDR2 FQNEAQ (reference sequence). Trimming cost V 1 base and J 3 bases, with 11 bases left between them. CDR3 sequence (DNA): TGTGCCAGCAGCTTAGATTTAGCCCCAACAGATACGCAGTATTTT. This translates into CASSLDLAPTDTQYF.

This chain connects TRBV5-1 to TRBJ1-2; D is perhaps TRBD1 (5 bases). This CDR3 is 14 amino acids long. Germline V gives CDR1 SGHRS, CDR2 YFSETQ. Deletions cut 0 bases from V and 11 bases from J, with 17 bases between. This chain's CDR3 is CASSLVSDPQGYTF. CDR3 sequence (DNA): TGCGCCAGCAGCTTGGTTTCGGACCCTCAGGGTTACACCTTC.

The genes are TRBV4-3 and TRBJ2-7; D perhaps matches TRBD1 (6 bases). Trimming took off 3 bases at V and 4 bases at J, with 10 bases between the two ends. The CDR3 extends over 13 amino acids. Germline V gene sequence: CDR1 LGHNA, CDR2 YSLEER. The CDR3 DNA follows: TGCGCCAGCAGCCACTCCCAGGGGTACGAGCAGTACTTC. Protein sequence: CASSHSQGYEQYF.

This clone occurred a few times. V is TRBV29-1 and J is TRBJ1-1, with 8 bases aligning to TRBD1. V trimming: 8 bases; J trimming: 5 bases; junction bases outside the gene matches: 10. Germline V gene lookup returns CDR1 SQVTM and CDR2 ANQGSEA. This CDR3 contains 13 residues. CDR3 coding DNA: TGCAGCATGGACAGGGATAGGGATACTGAAGCTTTCTTT. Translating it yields CSMDRDRDTEAFF.

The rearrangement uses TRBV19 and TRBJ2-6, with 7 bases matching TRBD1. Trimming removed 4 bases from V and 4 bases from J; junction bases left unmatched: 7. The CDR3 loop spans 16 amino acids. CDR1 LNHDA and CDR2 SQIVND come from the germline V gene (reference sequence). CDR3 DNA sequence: TGTGCCAGTAGTAGGCAGACAGGGTCCGGGGCCAACGTCCTGACTTTC. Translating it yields CASSRQTGSGANVLTF.